The 13 T cell receptor beta chains below all came from one sample that was sequenced in a study of T cells in Graves' hyperthyroidism and ophthalmopathy. RNA transcripts yielded amplified TCR beta CDR3 regions. Researchers ran a first-round RT-PCR on the TCR CDR3 using the HTBI primer set. TCRdb analysed the multiplex PCR reads with MiXCR anew, one entry per CDR3 protein. The profile shows more than 350,000 distinct CDR3 sequences, 12% to 15% of them singletons. Sample: blood. These receptors all stem from a woman aged 60 to 75 with Graves' ophthalmopathy.

Many counts were recorded for this clonotype. The chain has TRBV29-1 and TRBJ2-1; D gene uncertain. The CDR3 contains 15 residues. V shed 8 bases and J shed 1 base, with 18 bases lying between them. The germline V gene encodes CDR1 SQVTM and CDR2 ANQGSEA. The CDR3 DNA sequence: TGCAGCACCACCGCGGACGGTTTGTCCTACAATGAGCAGTTCTTC. Its translation: CSTTADGLSYNEQFF.

This clonotype occurred many times. CDR3 nucleotides: TGCAGTGCTGGTCCGGAGGGCTACACCTTC. Residues: CSAGPEGYTF. The chain carries TRBV20-1 and TRBJ1-2; no clear D. V lost 5 bases, J lost 8 bases, and 9 bases lay in between. CDR3 length: 10 amino acids. Germline CDR1 DFQATT, CDR2 SNEGSKA (reference sequence).

The chain has TRBV20-1 and TRBJ2-7; TRBD2 matches 9 bases. The trim removed 0 bases at V and 0 bases at J, leaving 6 bases unmatched. Germline V gene data show CDR1 as DFQATT and CDR2 as SNEGSKA (reference sequence). The CDR3 has 16 amino acids. For the CDR3, the DNA is TGCAGTGCTAGAGATAGCCTAGCGGGAACCTCCTACGAGCAGTACTTC. Amino acid sequence: CSARDSLAGTSYEQYF.

This clonotype was counted many times. V usage is TRBV6-1 and J usage is TRBJ1-5, with D uncertain. Germline assignment: CDR1 MNHNS and CDR2 SASEGT. The CDR3 consists of 16 residues. V was shortened by 4 bases and J by 0 bases, with 13 bases between the two germline ends. CDR3 nucleotides: TGTGCCAGCAGTGTTGAGGGCCCTTATAGCAATCAGCCCCAGCATTTT. This translates into CASSVEGPYSNQPQHF.

The V and J genes are TRBV6-9 and TRBJ1-2; D is unclear. V was trimmed by 3 bases and J by 6 bases, leaving 20 bases between them. The CDR3 totals 16 residues. The germline CDR1 and CDR2 sequences are MNHGY and SVAAGI. The CDR3 coding sequence is TGTGCCAGCAGTTACACCAAAAAGCGTAGTAAAGATGGCTACACCTTC. This codes for CASSYTKKRSKDGYTF.

The table lists this clonotype with a few counts. The chain recombines TRBV25-1 with TRBJ2-1; possible D gene TRBD1, 6 bases. Germline V gene lookup returns CDR1 MGHDK and CDR2 SYGVNS. The CDR3 length is 12 residues. Between the trimmed V and J ends, which lost 2 bases and 16 bases, there was a span of 15 bases. CDR3 amino acids: CASSEVQGLAFF. For the CDR3, the DNA is TGTGCCAGCAGTGAAGTACAGGGATTAGCTTTCTTC.

The chain carries TRBV19 and TRBJ2-7; tentative D call: TRBD2 (6 bases). The germline CDR1 and CDR2 sequences are LNHDA and SQIVND (reference sequence). Trimming shortened V by 1 base and J by 5 bases, and 9 bases separated the two germline ends. The CDR3 is 13 residues long. In DNA form, the CDR3 reads TGTGCCAGTAGTATAGTCTGGGAGGACGAGCAGTACTTC. Translation gives CASSIVWEDEQYF.

Only a few counts were recorded for this clonotype. The genes are TRBV7-3 and TRBJ2-3, with 10 nucleotides matching TRBD2. V lost 2 bases, J lost 0 bases, and 5 bases stayed unmatched. Per the germline V gene, CDR1 is SGHTA and CDR2 is FQGTGA. This CDR3 region has 17 residues. CDR3 bases: TGTGCCAGCAGCTTAGGGCTAGCGGGAGTTAGCACAGATACGCAGTATTTT. Protein sequence: CASSLGLAGVSTDTQYF.

This clonotype was seen more than once but under ten times. The V and J genes are TRBV24-1 and TRBJ1-2; no definite D call. The germline V gene encodes CDR1 KGHDR and CDR2 SFDVKD. The CDR3 spans 12 residues. V lost 4 bases and J lost 2, with 4 bases in between. The CDR3 loop is CATSEQNYGYTF. Written as DNA, the CDR3 is TGTGCCACCAGTGAACAGAACTATGGCTACACCTTC.

The sample holds a few counts of this clonotype. This chain links TRBV20-1 with TRBJ1-2; TRBD1 matches at 7 bases. Germline-derived CDR1 and CDR2 are DFQATT and SNEGSKA (reference sequence). The ends lost 6 bases at V and 1 base at J; junction bases unmatched: 11. The CDR3 extends over 15 amino acids. The CDR3 region has the DNA TGCAGTGCCTCAGACAGGGCTCGGAATAACTATGGCTACACCTTC. Amino acid sequence: CSASDRARNNYGYTF.

This clonotype was observed many times. V usage is TRBV28 and J usage is TRBJ2-5; TRBD1 agrees at 9 bases. With V trimmed by 5 bases and J by 4 bases, 5 bases remained unmatched. Per germline, CDR1 MDHEN and CDR2 SYDVKM. This CDR3 has 14 amino acids. The CDR3 DNA reads as TGTGCCAGCAGTCTACCGGACAGGGGAGAGACCCAGTACTTC. Translating it yields CASSLPDRGETQYF.

This chain uses TRBV27 with TRBJ2-7; 7 nucleotides agree with TRBD1. The CDR3 is 13 residues long. Per the germline V gene, CDR1 is MNHEY and CDR2 is SMNVEV (reference sequence). Germline trimming cut 3 bases from V and 7 bases from J; bases unmatched to any gene: 6. CDR3 sequence (DNA): TGTGCCAGCAGTTTCCTAGGGGGCGAAGAGCAGTACTTC. Residues: CASSFLGGEEQYF.

This clonotype was recorded at least ten times. The genes are TRBV7-2 and TRBJ2-5; 12 bases match TRBD2. With V trimmed by 7 bases and J by 2 bases, 8 bases remained unmatched. The CDR3 is 16 amino acids. Germline CDR1 SGHTA, CDR2 FQGNSA. CDR3 amino acids: CASTQGLAGAQETQYF. The CDR3 DNA sequence: TGTGCCAGCACCCAGGGACTAGCGGGCGCACAAGAGACCCAGTACTTC.